The 20 T cell receptor beta chains reported below all come from one sample, sequenced in a study of blood T cell repertoires in COVID-19. Measured with immunoSEQ multiplex PCR; TCRdb has only the in-frame clones, and not every one. Of about 250,000 clones listed, around 90% were seen once; the top ten hold roughly 0.92%. The sample comprised peripheral blood. The origin of the receptors is a woman aged 40-49 years who had recovered from COVID-19.

V usage is TRBV6-5 and J usage is TRBJ2-7; TRBD1 agrees at 8 bases. Germline CDR1 and CDR2: MNHEY and SVGAGI. Trimming cost V 7 bases and J 4 bases; bases outside gene matches: 9. The CDR3 runs 14 residues. This CDR3 reads CASIVQGARYEQYF. CDR3 nucleotides: TGTGCCAGCATCGTGCAGGGGGCGCGGTACGAGCAGTACTTC.

About this clone itself: Other nucleotide sequences from this sample produce the same CDR3. The CDR3 sequence is CAWSGQGNQPQHF. In DNA form, the CDR3 reads TGTGCCTGGAGTGGGCAGGGCAATCAGCCCCAGCATTTT. The rearrangement links TRBV30 to TRBJ1-5; no definite D call. The germline V and J ends were trimmed by 1 base and 2 bases, with 6 bases remaining between them. CDR3 length: 13 amino acids. Looked up from germline, CDR1 is GTSNPN and CDR2 is SVGIG (reference sequence).

The V call is TRBV7-9, the J call TRBJ1-1; D call uncertain. The germline gives CDR1 SEHNR, CDR2 FQNEAQ (reference sequence). Trimming removed 1 base at V and 0 bases at J, with 6 bases between. The CDR3 is 14 amino acids. CDR3 loop: CASSLGQMNTEAFF. DNA for the CDR3: TGTGCCAGCAGCTTAGGGCAAATGAACACTGAAGCTTTCTTT. Full variable domain (remainder filled in from reference TRBV7-9 and TRBJ1-1): DTGVSQNPRHKITKRGQNVTFRCDPISEHNRLYWYRQTLGQGPEFLTYFQNEAQLEKSRLLSDRFSAERPKGSFSTLEIQRTEQGDSAMYLCASSLGQMNTEAFFGQGTRLTVV.

This sequence joins TRBV27 and TRBJ2-1; TRBD2 matches 7 bases. The CDR3 has 13 amino acids. The germline V gene has CDR1 MNHEY and CDR2 SMNVEV (reference sequence). Trimming at V came to 1 base and at J to 7 bases, leaving 1 base not matched to a gene. The CDR3 bases are TGTGCCAGCAGTTTATTTAGCGGGAATGAGCAGTTCTTC. Amino acid sequence: CASSLFSGNEQFF.

The V and J genes are TRBV9 and TRBJ2-7; 14 positions agree with TRBD2. J gave up 4 bases and V 3 bases, and 3 bases lay outside the gene matches. This CDR3 has 15 residues. Germline CDR1 reads SGDLS; CDR2 reads YYNGEE. The CDR3 DNA follows: TGTGCCAGCAGCGAGGGACTAGCGGGAGATTACGAGCAGTACTTC. Translated, it gives CASSEGLAGDYEQYF. The whole variable domain, filled in from reference TRBV9 and TRBJ2-7, reads DSGVTQTPKHLITATGQRVTLRCSPRSGDLSVYWYQQSLDQGLQFLIQYYNGEERAKGNILERFSAQQFPDLHSELNLSSLELGDSALYFCASSEGLAGDYEQYFGPGTRLTVT.

The V gene is TRBV9, the J gene TRBJ2-5, with TRBD1 matching 8 bases. The V gene end was trimmed by 3 bases and the J gene end by 5 bases; junction bases not matched to a gene: 6. There are 14 residues in the CDR3. Germline lookup yields CDR1 SGDLS and CDR2 YYNGEE. For the CDR3, the DNA is TGTGCCAGCAGCGAGACAGGGGCTCGGGAGACCCAGTACTTC. Translated, it gives CASSETGARETQYF.

This clone has a single count. The chain carries TRBV5-6 and TRBJ2-3; no clear D gene. This CDR3 region has 12 residues. The V end was cut by 3 bases, the J end by 0 bases, with 2 bases between. CDR1 is SGHDT, CDR2 YYEEEE, per germline. The CDR3 sequence is CASSSSTDTQYF. The CDR3 region has the DNA TGTGCCAGCAGCTCAAGCACAGATACGCAGTATTTT.

This clone was seen more than once but under ten times. The chain has TRBV5-1 and TRBJ2-2; perhaps TRBD1 as D (5 bases). The CDR3 length is 14 residues. V lost 2 bases and J lost 4, with 9 bases in between. CDR1 is SGHRS, CDR2 YFSETQ, per germline. The CDR3 loop is CASSLGVSTGELFF. CDR3 nucleotide sequence: TGCGCCAGCAGCTTAGGGGTCTCCACCGGGGAGCTGTTTTTT.

The gene calls are TRBV27 and TRBJ2-3; TRBD2 agrees at 12 bases. The CDR3 runs 16 residues. Germline values: CDR1 MNHEY, CDR2 SMNVEV (reference sequence). V dropped 6 bases and J dropped 2; count of bases not matched to a gene: 6. CDR3 region: CASRGLAGYFTDTQYF. CDR3 sequence (DNA): TGTGCCAGCAGGGGACTAGCGGGTTACTTCACAGATACGCAGTATTTT.

The genes are TRBV14 and TRBJ2-1; 12 positions match TRBD1. Germline V gene sequence: CDR1 SGHDN, CDR2 FVKESK. The CDR3 loop spans 16 amino acids. After removal of 0 bases from V and 8 bases from J, the junction contained 5 bases not matched to a gene. CDR3 bases: TGTGCCAGCAGCCAAGATGGGACAGGGGGCAGGGATGAGCAGTTCTTC. It encodes CASSQDGTGGRDEQFF.

The table lists this clone with a count of one. The chain recombines TRBV6-6 with TRBJ2-3, with D maybe TRBD2 (5 bases). V gave up 2 bases and J gave up 1 base, with 10 bases separating them. CDR1 and CDR2 from the germline V gene are MNHNY and SVGAGI (reference sequence). This CDR3 contains 15 residues. The CDR3 here is CASSYEGSGTDTQYF. The CDR3 bases are TGTGCCAGCAGTTACGAGGGTTCGGGCACAGATACGCAGTATTTT.

This chain joins TRBV4-2 and TRBJ2-3; tentatively, D is TRBD1 (6 bases). Deletions cut 4 bases from V and 2 bases from J, with 13 bases between. Germline V gene sequence: CDR1 LGHNA, CDR2 YNFKEQ. The CDR3 is made up of 15 amino acids. The CDR3 DNA reads as TGTGCCAGCAGCCCCCGGGACAAAATCACAGATACGCAGTATTTT. It specifies CASSPRDKITDTQYF.

The gene calls are TRBV24-1 and TRBJ2-7; 7 bases agree with TRBD1. The CDR3 length is 14 residues. V was clipped by 3 bases and J by 5 bases; unmatched bases: 6. In germline, CDR1 is KGHDR, CDR2 SFDVKD. This chain's CDR3 is CATSDAGGLHEQYF. In DNA form, the CDR3 reads TGTGCCACCAGTGATGCAGGGGGTTTACACGAGCAGTACTTC.

The rearrangement uses TRBV28 and TRBJ2-1; 9 nucleotides match TRBD2. The V gene's germline CDR1 is MDHEN and CDR2 SYDVKM. This CDR3 has 15 residues. With 5 bases clipped from V and 2 bases from J, the junction kept 4 bases outside the gene matches. CDR3 amino acids: CASSPSGTPYNEQFF. The CDR3 bases are TGTGCCAGCAGTCCTAGCGGGACCCCCTACAATGAGCAGTTCTTC.

The gene calls are TRBV5-1 and TRBJ2-3, with D unclear. CDR1 and CDR2 from the germline V gene are SGHRS and YFSETQ. Trimming left V 5 bases short and J 4 bases short, with 14 bases between. The CDR3 is 14 residues long. The CDR3 sequence is CASRISLSADTQYF. CDR3 coding DNA: TGCGCCAGCAGGATTAGCCTAAGTGCAGATACGCAGTATTTT.

The genes are TRBV30 and TRBJ1-2, with 12 bases fitting TRBD1. Germline V gene sequence: CDR1 GTSNPN, CDR2 SVGIG (reference sequence). The CDR3 has 14 amino acids. V gave up 2 bases and J gave up 6 bases; unmatched junction bases: 4. The CDR3 nucleotides are TGTGCCTGGAGTCGGGGACAGGGGGCGAATGGCTACACCTTC. This codes for CAWSRGQGANGYTF.

The chain recombines TRBV24-1 with TRBJ2-2; 11 bases map to TRBD2. The CDR3 totals 17 residues. Germline trimming cut 4 bases from V and 2 bases from J; bases unmatched to any gene: 5. Germline assignment: CDR1 KGHDR and CDR2 SFDVKD. CDR3 nucleotide sequence: TGTGCCACCAGTGAGACTAGCGGGACATCAAACACCGGGGAGCTGTTTTTT. Translated, it gives CATSETSGTSNTGELFF.

The V gene is TRBV5-8, the J gene TRBJ2-3; 11 positions match TRBD2. The V gene's germline CDR1 is SGHTS and CDR2 YDEGEE. V shed 4 bases and J 1 base; nucleotides not matched to a gene: 8. This CDR3 comprises 17 residues. This CDR3 is CASSPRLAGPRTDTQYF. CDR3 bases: TGTGCCAGCAGCCCTCGACTAGCGGGACCGCGCACAGATACGCAGTATTTT.

V usage is TRBV11-3 and J usage is TRBJ1-1, with 9 bases fitting TRBD1. The CDR3 is made up of 13 amino acids. Germline assignment: CDR1 SGHNT and CDR2 YENEEA. V shed 4 bases, J shed 3 bases, and the junction held 0 bases outside the gene matches. The CDR3 nucleotides are TGTGCCAGCAGCTGGACAGGGGACACTGAAGCTTTCTTT. Protein sequence: CASSWTGDTEAFF.

On this clone: The sample contains more than one DNA sequence encoding this CDR3. This sequence joins TRBV2 and TRBJ2-2; possibly TRBD1 for D (5 bases). This CDR3 is 14 amino acids long. Per the germline V gene, CDR1 is SNHLY and CDR2 is FYNNEI. Trimming stripped 6 bases from V and 4 bases from J, with 12 bases between. In DNA, the CDR3 is TGTGCCAGCAGCCCAGGGTCTTTCACCGGGGAGCTGTTTTTT. This sequence encodes CASSPGSFTGELFF.